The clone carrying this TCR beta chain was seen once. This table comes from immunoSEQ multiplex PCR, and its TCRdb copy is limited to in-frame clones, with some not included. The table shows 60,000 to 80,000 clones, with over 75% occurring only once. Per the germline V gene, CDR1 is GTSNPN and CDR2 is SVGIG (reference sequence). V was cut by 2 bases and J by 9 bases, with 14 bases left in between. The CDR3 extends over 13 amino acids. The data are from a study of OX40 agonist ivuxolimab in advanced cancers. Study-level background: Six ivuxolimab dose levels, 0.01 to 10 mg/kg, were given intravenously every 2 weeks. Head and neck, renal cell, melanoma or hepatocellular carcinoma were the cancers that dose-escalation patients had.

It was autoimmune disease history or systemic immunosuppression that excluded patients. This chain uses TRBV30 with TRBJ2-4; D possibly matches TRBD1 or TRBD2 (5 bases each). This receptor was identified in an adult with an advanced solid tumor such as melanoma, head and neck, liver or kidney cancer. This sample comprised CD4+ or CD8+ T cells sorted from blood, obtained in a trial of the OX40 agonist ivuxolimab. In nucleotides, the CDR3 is TGTGCCTGGAGTATTTCGGGGCTTGGCATTCAGTACTTC. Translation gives CAWSISGLGIQYF. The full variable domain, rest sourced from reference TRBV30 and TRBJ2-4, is SQTIHQWPATLVQPVGSPLSLECTVEGTSNPNLYWYRQAAGRGLQLLFYSVGIGQISSEVPQNLSASRPQDRQFILSSKKLLLSDSGFYLCAWSISGLGIQYFGAGTRLSVL.